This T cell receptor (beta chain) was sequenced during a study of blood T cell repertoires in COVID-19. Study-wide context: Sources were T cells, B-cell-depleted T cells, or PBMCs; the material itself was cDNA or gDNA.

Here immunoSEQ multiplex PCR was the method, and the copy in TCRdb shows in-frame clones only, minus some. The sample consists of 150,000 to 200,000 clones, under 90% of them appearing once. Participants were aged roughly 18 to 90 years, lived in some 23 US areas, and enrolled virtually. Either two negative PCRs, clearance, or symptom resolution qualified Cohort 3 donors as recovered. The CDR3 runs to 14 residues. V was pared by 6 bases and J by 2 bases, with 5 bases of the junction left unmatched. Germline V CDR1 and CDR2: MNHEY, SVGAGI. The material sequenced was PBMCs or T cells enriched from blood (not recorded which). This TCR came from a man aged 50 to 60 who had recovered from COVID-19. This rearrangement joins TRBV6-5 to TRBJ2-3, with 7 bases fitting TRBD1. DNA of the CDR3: TGTGCCAGCAGGCCGGGACAGTTCACAGATACGCAGTATTTT. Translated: CASRPGQFTDTQYF.